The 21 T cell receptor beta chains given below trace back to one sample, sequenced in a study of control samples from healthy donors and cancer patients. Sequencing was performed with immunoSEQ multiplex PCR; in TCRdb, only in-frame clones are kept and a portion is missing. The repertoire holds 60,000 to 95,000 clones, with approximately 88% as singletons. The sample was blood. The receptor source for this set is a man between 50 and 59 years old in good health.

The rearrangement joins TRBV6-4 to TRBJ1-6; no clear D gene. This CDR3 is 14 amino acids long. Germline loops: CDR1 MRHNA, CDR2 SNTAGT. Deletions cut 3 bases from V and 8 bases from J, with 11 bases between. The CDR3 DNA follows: TGTGCCAGCAGTGATACAAACCGCGATTCACCCCTCCACTTT. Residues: CASSDTNRDSPLHF.

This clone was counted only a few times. The CDR3 loop is CASKWGDNQPQHF. The CDR3 nucleotides read TGTGCCAGCAAGTGGGGGGACAATCAGCCCCAGCATTTT. V and J are TRBV6-5 and TRBJ1-5, with D perhaps matching TRBD1 (5 bases). This CDR3 contains 13 residues. The V end was cut by 7 bases, the J end by 3 bases, with 10 bases between. Germline V gene data show CDR1 as MNHEY and CDR2 as SVGAGI.

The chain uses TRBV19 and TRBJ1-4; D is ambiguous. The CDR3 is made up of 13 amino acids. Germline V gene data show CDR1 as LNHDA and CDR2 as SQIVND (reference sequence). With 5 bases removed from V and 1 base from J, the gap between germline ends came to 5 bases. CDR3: CASSRETNEKLFF. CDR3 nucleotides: TGTGCCAGTAGTCGGGAAACTAATGAAAAACTGTTTTTT.

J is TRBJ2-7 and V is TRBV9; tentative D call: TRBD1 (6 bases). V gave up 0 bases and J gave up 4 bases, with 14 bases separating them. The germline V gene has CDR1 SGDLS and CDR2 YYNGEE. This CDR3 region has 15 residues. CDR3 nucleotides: TGTGCCAGCAGCGTAGGGCAGGGGCCGGGATACGAGCAGTACTTC. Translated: CASSVGQGPGYEQYF. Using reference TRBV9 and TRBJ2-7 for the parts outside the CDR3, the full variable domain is DSGVTQTPKHLITATGQRVTLRCSPRSGDLSVYWYQQSLDQGLQFLIQYYNGEERAKGNILERFSAQQFPDLHSELNLSSLELGDSALYFCASSVGQGPGYEQYFGPGTRLTVT.

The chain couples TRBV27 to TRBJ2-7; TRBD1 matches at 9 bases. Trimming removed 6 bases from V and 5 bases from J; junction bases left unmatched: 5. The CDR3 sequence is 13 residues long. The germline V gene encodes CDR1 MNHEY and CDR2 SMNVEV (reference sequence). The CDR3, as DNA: TGTGCCAGCAGGGGACAGGGCCCCCACGAGCAGTACTTC. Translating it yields CASRGQGPHEQYF.

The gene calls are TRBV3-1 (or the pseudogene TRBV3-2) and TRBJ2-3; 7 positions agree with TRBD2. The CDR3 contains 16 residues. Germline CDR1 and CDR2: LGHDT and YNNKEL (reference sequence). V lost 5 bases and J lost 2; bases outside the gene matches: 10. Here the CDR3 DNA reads TGTGCCAGCAGCTCCCTCGGAGCGGGATCCACAGATACGCAGTATTTT. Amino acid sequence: CASSSLGAGSTDTQYF.

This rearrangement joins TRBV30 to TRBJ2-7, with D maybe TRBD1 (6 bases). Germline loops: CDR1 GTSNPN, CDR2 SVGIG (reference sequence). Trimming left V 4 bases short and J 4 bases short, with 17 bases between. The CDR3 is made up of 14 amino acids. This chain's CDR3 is CAWKRQEKPYEQYF. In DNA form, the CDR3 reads TGTGCCTGGAAACGACAGGAGAAACCTTACGAGCAGTACTTC.

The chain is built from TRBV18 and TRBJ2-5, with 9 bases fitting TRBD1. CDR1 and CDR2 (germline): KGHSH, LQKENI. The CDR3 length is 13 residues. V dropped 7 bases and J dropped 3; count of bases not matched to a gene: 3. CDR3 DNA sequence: TGTGCCAGCTGCCGGGACAGGGAAGAGACCCAGTACTTC. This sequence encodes CASCRDREETQYF.

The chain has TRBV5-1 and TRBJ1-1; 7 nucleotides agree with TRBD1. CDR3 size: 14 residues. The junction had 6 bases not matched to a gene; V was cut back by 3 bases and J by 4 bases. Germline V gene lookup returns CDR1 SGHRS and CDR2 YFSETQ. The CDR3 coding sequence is TGCGCCAGCAGCTCACAGGGGTTGGGCACTGAAGCTTTCTTT. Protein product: CASSSQGLGTEAFF.

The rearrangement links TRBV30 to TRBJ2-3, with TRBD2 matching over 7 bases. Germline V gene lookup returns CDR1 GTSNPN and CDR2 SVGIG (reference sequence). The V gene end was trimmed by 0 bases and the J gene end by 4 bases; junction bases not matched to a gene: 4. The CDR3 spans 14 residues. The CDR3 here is CAWSVPGRSDTQYF. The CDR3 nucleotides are TGTGCCTGGAGTGTACCCGGGAGGTCAGATACGCAGTATTTT.

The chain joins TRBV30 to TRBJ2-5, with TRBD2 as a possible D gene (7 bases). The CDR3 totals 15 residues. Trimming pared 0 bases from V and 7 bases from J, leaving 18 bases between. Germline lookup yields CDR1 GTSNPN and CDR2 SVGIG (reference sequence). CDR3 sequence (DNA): TGTGCCTGGAGTGTGTTAGGGGGAGGGCCTGTGACCCAGTACTTC. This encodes CAWSVLGGGPVTQYF.

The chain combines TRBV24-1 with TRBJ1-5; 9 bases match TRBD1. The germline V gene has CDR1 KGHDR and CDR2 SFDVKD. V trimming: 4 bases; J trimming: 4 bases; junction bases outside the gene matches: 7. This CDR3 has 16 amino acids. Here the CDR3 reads CATSDTTTGGNQPQHF. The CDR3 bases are TGTGCCACCAGTGACACTACGACAGGGGGTAATCAGCCCCAGCATTTT.

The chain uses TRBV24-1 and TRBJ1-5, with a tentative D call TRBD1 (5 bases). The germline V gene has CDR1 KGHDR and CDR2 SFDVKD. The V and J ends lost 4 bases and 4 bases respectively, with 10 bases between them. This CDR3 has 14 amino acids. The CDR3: CATSDMGGNQPQHF. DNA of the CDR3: TGTGCCACCAGTGACATGGGGGGAAATCAGCCCCAGCATTTT.

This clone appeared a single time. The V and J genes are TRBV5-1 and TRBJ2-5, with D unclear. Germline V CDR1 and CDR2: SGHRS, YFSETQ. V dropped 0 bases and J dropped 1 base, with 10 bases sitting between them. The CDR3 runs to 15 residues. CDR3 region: CASSLEKRVQETQYF. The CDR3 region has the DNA TGCGCCAGCAGCTTGGAGAAAAGGGTCCAAGAGACCCAGTACTTC. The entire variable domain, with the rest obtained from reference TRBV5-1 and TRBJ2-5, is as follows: KAGVTQTPRYLIKTRGQQVTLSCSPISGHRSVSWYQQTPGQGLQFLFEYFSETQRNKGNFPGRFSGRQFSNSRSEMNVSTLELGDSALYLCASSLEKRVQETQYFGPGTRLLVL.

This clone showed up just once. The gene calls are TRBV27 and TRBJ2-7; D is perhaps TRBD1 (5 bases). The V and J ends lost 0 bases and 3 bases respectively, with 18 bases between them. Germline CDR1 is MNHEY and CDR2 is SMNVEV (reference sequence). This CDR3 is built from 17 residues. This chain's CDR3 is CASSLSKGAPIDYEQYF. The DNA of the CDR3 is TGTGCCAGCAGTTTATCAAAAGGGGCCCCCATTGACTACGAGCAGTACTTC.

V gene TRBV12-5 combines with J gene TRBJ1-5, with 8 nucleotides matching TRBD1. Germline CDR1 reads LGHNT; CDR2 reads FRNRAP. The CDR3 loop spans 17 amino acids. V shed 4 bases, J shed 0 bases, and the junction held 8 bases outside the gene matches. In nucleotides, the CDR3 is TGTGCTAGTGGTTCCGGACAGGGAAGGACTAGCAATCAGCCCCAGCATTTT. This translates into CASGSGQGRTSNQPQHF.

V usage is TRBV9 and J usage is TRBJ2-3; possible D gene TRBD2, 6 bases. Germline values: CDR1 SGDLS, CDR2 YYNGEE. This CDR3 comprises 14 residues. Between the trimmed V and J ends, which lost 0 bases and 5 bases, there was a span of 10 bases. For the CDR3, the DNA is TGTGCCAGCAGCGTAGTGGGTAGCGGAGATACGCAGTATTTT. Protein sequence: CASSVVGSGDTQYF.

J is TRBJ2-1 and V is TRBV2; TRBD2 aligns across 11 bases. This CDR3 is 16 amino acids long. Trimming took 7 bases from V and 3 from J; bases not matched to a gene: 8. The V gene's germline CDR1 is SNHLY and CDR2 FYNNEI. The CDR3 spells CASTKEGTSGYNEQFF. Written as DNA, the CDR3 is TGTGCCAGCACTAAGGAGGGGACTAGCGGCTACAATGAGCAGTTCTTC.

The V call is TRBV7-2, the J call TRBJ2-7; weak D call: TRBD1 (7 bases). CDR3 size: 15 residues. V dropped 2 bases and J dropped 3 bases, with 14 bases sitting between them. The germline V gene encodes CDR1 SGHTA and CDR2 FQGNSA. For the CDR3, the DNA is TGTGCCAGCAGCTTAATGGCGGGACAGAACTACGAGCAGTACTTC. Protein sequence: CASSLMAGQNYEQYF.

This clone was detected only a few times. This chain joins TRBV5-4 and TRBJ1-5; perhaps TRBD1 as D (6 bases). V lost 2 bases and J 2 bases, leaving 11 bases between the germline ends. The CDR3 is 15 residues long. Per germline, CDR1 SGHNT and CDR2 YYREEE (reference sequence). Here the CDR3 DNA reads TGTGCCAGCAGCTTTTGGGGGCTCGGCAATCAGCCCCAGCATTTT. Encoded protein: CASSFWGLGNQPQHF.

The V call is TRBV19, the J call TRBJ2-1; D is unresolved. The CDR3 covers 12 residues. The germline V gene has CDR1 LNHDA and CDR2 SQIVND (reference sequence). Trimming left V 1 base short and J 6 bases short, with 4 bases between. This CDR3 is CASSIGRNEQFF. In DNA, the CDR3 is TGTGCCAGTAGTATAGGACGCAATGAGCAGTTCTTC.